This T cell receptor beta chain is drawn from a study of blood T cells in healthy people across ages (dated by TCRdb to about 2015). As for the study more broadly: In model experiments, template switching captured roughly one uniquely barcoded TCR beta cDNA molecule for every two T cells. Using deep sequencing normalized with unique cDNA molecular identifiers, the study measured how TCR beta repertoire diversity changes with age. The donors were split into four age groups: young (average about 15 years), middle-aged (around 40), aged (approximately 60) and long-lived (roughly 80). The study analyzed two additional independent replicas of 1 million unique cDNA reads from the same blood draw for two donors, one aged 18 to 30 and one aged 80 or older. The paper's findings and limits, for the study overall: Compared with the aged group, more naive CD4+ T cells, fewer expanded clones and increased TCR diversity were shown by the long-lived group, suggesting age selection. The CMV infection status of donors was not known, potentially confounding age-related changes in expanded clonotypes. Since profiling was done on bulk unsorted PBMCs, naive and antigen-experienced compartments could not be conclusively compared. Estimates of total diversity based on one million sequenced T cells were considered lower bounds and underestimates. There was a strong correlation between observed TCR beta diversity and the percentage of naive T cells measured by flow cytometry. As age increased, observed TCR beta diversity per million T cells dropped in a roughly linear way, and a significant reduction was already evident by age around 41.

According to the germline V gene, CDR1 reads SGHTA and CDR2 reads FQGNSA. Compared with germline, V lacks 5 bases and J lacks 8 bases; bases without a gene match: 12. Spanning cysteine to phenylalanine, the CDR3 consists of 16 amino acids. Only the CDR3 part of the read is kept: 48 bases, read in frame from the first base. The library relied on 5' RACE. Instrument used: Illumina HiSeq 2500. A second PCR of roughly 7 to 11 cycles was performed with a sample-barcoded 5' primer and a J-beta primer mix. A unique molecular identifier was introduced onto each TCR beta cDNA molecule by a template-switch 5' adaptor carrying 12 random nucleotides. Each sample yielded at least 3 million CDR3-containing paired-end reads. First-strand cDNA synthesis was performed from all RNA using the Mint cDNA synthesis kit, with priming by a TRBC-specific oligonucleotide. Following uracil-DNA glycosylase treatment, all cDNA underwent a first 18-cycle PCR with the universal primers M1SS and BC2_uni_R. In the original analysis: For normalization, 1 million high-quality reads were randomly selected from each sample, with every read carrying a distinct molecular identifier. Instead of being binned into consensus sequences, reads with shared molecular identifiers were discarded. CDR3 identification, clonotype clustering and error correction used MiTCR with a Q25 quality threshold and the strictest error-elimination algorithm. A nonparametric unseen species model using Euler transformation provided a lower-bound estimate of total TCR beta diversity. Starting from the raw public reads, TCRdb applied fastp trimming at Q25, assembled clones with MiXCR and retained in-frame beta chains. Rows with a matching CDR3 protein are joined into one entry that keeps the most common DNA and genes. What appears here as the V and J calls and clone size reflects TCRdb's work, not the paper's. Present in this sample are 800,000 or so distinct CDR3 sequences, 25% of which were seen just once. The ten largest clones add up to under 4.5% of the sample.

This clonotype was observed a few times. The antigen it recognizes is unknown. Nothing much larger sits one base from this clone, and base qualities are not available. Donors were 35 to 40 systemically healthy Caucasian individuals from Russia aged roughly 6 to 100 years. Each donor gave about 9.8 milliliters of peripheral blood, drawn into EDTA-treated Vacutainer tubes. Ficoll-Paque density-gradient centrifugation was used to isolate PBMCs, with at least 6.5 million per sample. Trizol reagent was used to extract total RNA from the PBMCs, yielding at least 6 micrograms per sample. For every donor, flow cytometry on a PBMC aliquot measured the percentage of naive CD45RAhigh/CD27high T cells. This same sample was also taken into another study, of T cells of mothers and their children. The second source states: Nine systemically healthy Caucasian individuals, comprising three mothers and their six children, were included as donors. cDNA synthesis consumed the entire amount of extracted RNA, loaded at around 1.4 ug RNA in each 15 ul reaction. In the second PCR, sample barcodes and 2-4 random nucleotides were introduced via the M1S primer. Over 8.5 million TCR beta CDR3 reads came from each mother, compared with around 3 million reads from each child. TCR recombination output is similarly shaped by thymic selection in related and unrelated pairs, with a minor effect exerted by inherited differences. Related mother-child pairs always showed normalized repertoire overlap that was slightly higher than in unrelated mother-child pairs, though the difference was never significant. No persistent microchimeric T cell clones were found, with a detection sensitivity of roughly 100 clones per million clonotypes. The study used deep NGS to compare TCR beta repertoires of mothers and children, seeking features distinguishing related mother-child pairs from unrelated individuals. Mothers averaged roughly 40 +/- 4 years of age and children averaged around 10 +/- 4 years. After adapter ligation was performed with NEBNext reagents, the libraries were sequenced on an Illumina HiSeq 2000 with 100+100 nt paired-end reads. To prevent cross-contamination, the mother and child libraries were prepared a month apart and were sequenced in separate runs. For each donor, somewhere between roughly 500,000 and 2,300,000 distinct TCR beta clonotypes were identified. Naive TCR beta clonotypes were estimated from low-frequency clonotypes matched to each donor's FACS-determined naive share, without sorting.

The sequence is built from TRBV7-2 and TRBJ2-2; 9 central nucleotides agree with TRBD2. The specimen sequenced was blood. The TCR was taken from a boy between 10 and 17 years old in good health. CDR3 sequence: CASSPGLATILGELFF. The nucleotide sequence is TGTGCCAGCAGCCCGGGACTAGCAACAATATTGGGGGAGCTGTTTTTT.